The 5 T cell receptor beta chains given below trace back to one sample, sequenced in a study of CD8 T cells in Susac syndrome. RNA amounts of about 0.45 to 1 ug underwent reverse transcription with random hexamers. TCRdb independently ran MiXCR on the immunoSEQ multiplex PCR reads; one entry per CDR3 protein. The data show roughly 400,000 distinct CDR3 sequences, more than 70% seen once. Sequencing was carried out using CD8+ T cells from PBMCs. The source is a human donor with multiple sclerosis.

V gene TRBV20-1 combines with J gene TRBJ2-7, with D perhaps being TRBD1 or TRBD2 (5 bases each). The germline CDR1 and CDR2 sequences are DFQATT and SNEGSKA (reference sequence). V lost 4 bases, J lost 2 bases, and 15 bases lay in between. The CDR3 length is 14 residues. The chain's CDR3 is CSATGTRDPYEQYF. The CDR3 coding sequence is TGCAGTGCTACAGGGACCCGGGACCCCTACGAGCAGTACTTC.

This rearrangement joins TRBV7-6 to TRBJ1-3; tentatively, D is TRBD1 (6 bases). Germline CDR1 is SGHVS and CDR2 is FNYEAQ. The CDR3 extends over 15 amino acids. The V and J ends lost 1 base and 10 bases respectively, with 17 bases between them. The CDR3: CASSLGDTPEDTIYF. DNA of the CDR3: TGTGCCAGCAGCTTAGGGGACACCCCGGAGGATACCATATATTTT.

This clonotype is a singleton in its sample. The chain uses TRBV6-5 and TRBJ2-1; the match to TRBD2 covers 8 bases. The CDR3 has 14 residues. Looked up from germline, CDR1 is MNHEY and CDR2 is SVGAGI. Trimming took 6 bases from V and 7 from J; bases not matched to a gene: 8. The CDR3 is CASRMFSGSNEQFF. As DNA, the CDR3 is TGTGCCAGCAGAATGTTCAGCGGGAGTAATGAGCAGTTCTTC.

This chain uses TRBV6-5 with TRBJ2-5, with 12 bases that match TRBD2. The length of the CDR3 is 16 residues. CDR1 is MNHEY and CDR2 is SVGAGI in the germline V gene. V lost 6 bases to trimming and J lost 1 base; unmatched junction nucleotides: 6. The CDR3 region has the DNA TGTGCCAGCAGATTTACTAGCGGGAGGCCCCAAGAGACCCAGTACTTC. Amino acid sequence: CASRFTSGRPQETQYF.

V and J are TRBV4-1 and TRBJ2-1; no clear D. The CDR3 spans 15 residues. The germline V gene has CDR1 MGHRA and CDR2 YSYEKL. Trimming took off 0 bases at V and 9 bases at J, with 15 bases between the two ends. The DNA of the CDR3 is TGCGCCAGCAGCCAAGAACCTCGGGTTTCCGGTGAGCAGTTCTTC. It yields the protein CASSQEPRVSGEQFF.